A selection of T cell receptor beta chains follows, all from one sample in a study of blood T cell repertoires in COVID-19. Data came from immunoSEQ multiplex PCR; TCRdb stores just in-frame clones and leaves some out. The repertoire holds roughly 190,000 clones, with roughly 82% as singletons. Sequenced material: peripheral blood. The receptors stem from an older woman with COVID-19, enrolled during active disease. The CDR3 runs from the conserved cysteine through the conserved F or W. The order of the fields is V gene, D gene, J gene, CDR3 protein. The D gene is left open where the match is weak.

V gene: TRBV7-8; D gene: TRBD1; J gene: TRBJ2-5; CDR3 protein: CASSLSGGQGETQYF
V gene: TRBV15; D gene: TRBD2; J gene: TRBJ2-7; CDR3 protein: CATSRDLAGDFHEQYF
V gene: TRBV20-1; D gene: NA; J gene: TRBJ1-1; CDR3 protein: CSASGLHGNTEAFF
V gene: TRBV7-9; D gene: NA; J gene: TRBJ1-1; CDR3 protein: CASSFGGAQEAFF
V gene: TRBV6-1; D gene: NA; J gene: TRBJ2-7; CDR3 protein: CASSDFPGRTYEQYF
V gene: TRBV6-2/TRBV6-3; D gene: NA; J gene: TRBJ2-2; CDR3 protein: CASSTDGGAGELFF
V gene: TRBV24-1; D gene: NA; J gene: TRBJ2-6; CDR3 protein: CATSDLSGANVLTF
V gene: TRBV9; D gene: NA; J gene: TRBJ2-3; CDR3 protein: CASSGGGLAQYF
V gene: TRBV3-1/TRBV3-2; D gene: TRBD1; J gene: TRBJ2-2; CDR3 protein: CASSQGTGNTGELFF
V gene: TRBV5-6; D gene: TRBD1; J gene: TRBJ2-7; CDR3 protein: CASSPGQGVGVWDEQYF
V gene: TRBV28; D gene: NA; J gene: TRBJ1-5; CDR3 protein: CASTPWTVSNQPQHF
V gene: TRBV9; D gene: TRBD1; J gene: TRBJ1-1; CDR3 protein: CASSRQGAAEAFF
V gene: TRBV11-2; D gene: TRBD2; J gene: TRBJ2-5; CDR3 protein: CASSSFGTSGQETQYF
V gene: TRBV11-2; D gene: NA; J gene: TRBJ1-6; CDR3 protein: CASSLGADSSYNSPLHF
V gene: TRBV7-9; D gene: TRBD2; J gene: TRBJ2-7; CDR3 protein: CASSSQRDSLYEQYF
V gene: TRBV4-3; D gene: TRBD1; J gene: TRBJ2-1; CDR3 protein: CASSRLQGAYNEQFF
V gene: TRBV15; D gene: TRBD2; J gene: TRBJ2-7; CDR3 protein: CATSRGSGTHNYEQYF